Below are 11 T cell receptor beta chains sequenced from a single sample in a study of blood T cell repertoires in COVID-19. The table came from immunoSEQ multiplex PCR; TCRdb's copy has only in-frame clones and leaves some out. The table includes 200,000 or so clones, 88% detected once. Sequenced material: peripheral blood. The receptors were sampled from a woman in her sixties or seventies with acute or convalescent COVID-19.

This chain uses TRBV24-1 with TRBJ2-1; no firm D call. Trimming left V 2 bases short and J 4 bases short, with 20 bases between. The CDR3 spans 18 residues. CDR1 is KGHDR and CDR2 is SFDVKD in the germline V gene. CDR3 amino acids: CATSDSTPRSSPYNEQFF. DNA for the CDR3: TGTGCCACCAGTGATTCGACGCCGCGGTCCTCTCCGTACAATGAGCAGTTCTTC.

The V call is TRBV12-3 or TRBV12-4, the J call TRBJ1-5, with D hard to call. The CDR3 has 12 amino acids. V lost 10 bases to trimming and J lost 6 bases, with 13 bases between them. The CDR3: CATSFRSQPQHF. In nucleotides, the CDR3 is TGTGCCACCTCTTTCCGGAGTCAGCCCCAGCATTTT.

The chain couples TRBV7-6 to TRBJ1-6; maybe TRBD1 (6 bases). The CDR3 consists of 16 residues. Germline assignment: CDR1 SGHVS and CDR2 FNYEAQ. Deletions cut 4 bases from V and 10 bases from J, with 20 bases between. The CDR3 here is CASSYGAGARGSPLHF. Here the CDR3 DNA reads TGTGCCAGCAGCTATGGGGCGGGGGCGCGGGGGTCACCCCTCCACTTT.

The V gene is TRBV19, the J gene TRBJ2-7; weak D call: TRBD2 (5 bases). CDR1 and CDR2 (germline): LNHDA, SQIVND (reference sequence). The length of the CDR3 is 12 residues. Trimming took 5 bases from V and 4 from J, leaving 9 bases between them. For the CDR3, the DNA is TGTGCCAGTAGTCCGGGGAGATACGAGCAGTACTTC. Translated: CASSPGRYEQYF.

The CDR3 is CATSGQGYGYTF. CDR3 coding DNA: TGCGCCACCTCGGGACAGGGCTATGGCTACACCTTC. The chain has TRBV10-2 and TRBJ1-2; 9 nucleotides match TRBD1. The V segment lost 10 bases and the J segment 4 bases; nucleotides outside the gene matches: 4. CDR3 length: 12 amino acids. CDR1 is WSHSY, CDR2 SAAADI, per germline.

CDR3 residues: CASAGQGRCTGELFF. The CDR3 nucleotides are TGCGCCAGCGCTGGACAGGGACGGTGCACCGGGGAGCTGTTTTTT. The chain employs TRBV23-1 and TRBJ2-2, with 8 bases aligning to TRBD1. TRBV23-1 is classed as an ORF, of uncertain function. The ends lost 8 bases at V and 4 bases at J; junction bases unmatched: 9. The CDR3 has 15 amino acids.

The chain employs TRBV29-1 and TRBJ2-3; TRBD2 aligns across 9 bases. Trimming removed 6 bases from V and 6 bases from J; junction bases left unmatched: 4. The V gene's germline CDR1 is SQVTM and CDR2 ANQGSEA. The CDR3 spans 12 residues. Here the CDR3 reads CSVELAGDTQYF. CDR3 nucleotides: TGCAGCGTCGAACTAGCGGGTGATACGCAGTATTTT.

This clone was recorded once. DNA for the CDR3: TGTGCCTGGATTAGACGGGACAGACACTACAATGAGCAGTTCTTC. This gives the protein CAWIRRDRHYNEQFF. The chain links TRBV30 to TRBJ2-1, with 7 bases aligning to TRBD1. This CDR3 region has 15 residues. From germline, CDR1 is GTSNPN and CDR2 SVGIG (reference sequence). The ends lost 4 bases at V and 3 bases at J; junction bases unmatched: 9.

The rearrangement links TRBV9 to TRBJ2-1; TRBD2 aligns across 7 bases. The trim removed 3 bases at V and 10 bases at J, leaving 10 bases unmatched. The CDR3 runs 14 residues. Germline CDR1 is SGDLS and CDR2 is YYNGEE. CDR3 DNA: TGTGCCAGCAGCGCTGGGACTACTTGGGAGGAGCAGTTCTTC. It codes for CASSAGTTWEEQFF.

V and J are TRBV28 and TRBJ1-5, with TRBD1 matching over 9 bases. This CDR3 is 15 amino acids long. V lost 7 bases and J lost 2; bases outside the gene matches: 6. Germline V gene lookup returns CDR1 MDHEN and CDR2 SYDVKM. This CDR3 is CASTATGGGNQPQHF. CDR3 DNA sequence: TGTGCCAGCACCGCGACAGGGGGTGGCAATCAGCCCCAGCATTTT.

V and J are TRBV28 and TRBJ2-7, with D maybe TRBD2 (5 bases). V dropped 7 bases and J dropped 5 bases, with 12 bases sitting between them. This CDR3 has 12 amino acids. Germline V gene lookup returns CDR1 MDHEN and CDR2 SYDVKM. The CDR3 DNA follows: TGTGCCAGCACGAGGGTTCAGGACGAGCAGTACTTC. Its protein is CASTRVQDEQYF.